Below, one T cell receptor beta chain is given with its context. Its antigen is still unknown. 13 Jbeta primers and 60 Vbeta primers were used for the PCR. The repertoire was sequenced with immunoSEQ multiplex PCR; TCRdb's copy has only in-frame clones and lacks some. The sample has about 180,000 clones, 65% to 90% seen once. This specimen belongs to a study of cytomegalovirus exposure and HLA in healthy donors. The study's findings and limits: A later analysis by the authors found several of the most significant clusters apparently linked to common viral pathogens.

The germline gives CDR1 MDHEN, CDR2 SYDVKM. The CDR3 runs to 16 residues. The V and J ends lost 4 bases and 2 bases, in that order; junction bases with no gene match: 6. Input material: PBMCs. The clonotype was recovered from a girl aged 2 to 10 in good health and CMV-seropositive. The chain carries TRBV28 and TRBJ2-3, with 10 bases matching TRBD2. DNA for the CDR3: TGTGCCAGCAGTTCCCTAGCGGGAGACATCACAGATACGCAGTATTTT. This translates into CASSSLAGDITDTQYF. The full variable domain, in which reference TRBV28 and TRBJ2-3 provide the parts outside the CDR3, is DVKVTQSSRYLVKRTGEKVFLECVQDMDHENMFWYRQDPGLGLRLIYFSYDVKMKEKGDIPEGYSVSREKKERFSLILESASTNQTSMYLCASSSLAGDITDTQYFGPGTRLTVL.